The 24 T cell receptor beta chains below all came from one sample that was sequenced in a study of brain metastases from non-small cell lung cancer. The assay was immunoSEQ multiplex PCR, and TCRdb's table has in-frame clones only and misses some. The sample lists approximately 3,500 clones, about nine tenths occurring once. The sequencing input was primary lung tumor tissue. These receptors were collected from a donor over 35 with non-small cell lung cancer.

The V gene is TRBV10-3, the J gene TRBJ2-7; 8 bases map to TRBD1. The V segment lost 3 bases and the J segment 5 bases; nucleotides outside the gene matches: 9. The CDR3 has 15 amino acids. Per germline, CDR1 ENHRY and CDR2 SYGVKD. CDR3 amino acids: CAISDSNDRGHEQYF. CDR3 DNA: TGTGCCATCAGTGACTCCAACGACAGGGGACACGAGCAGTACTTC.

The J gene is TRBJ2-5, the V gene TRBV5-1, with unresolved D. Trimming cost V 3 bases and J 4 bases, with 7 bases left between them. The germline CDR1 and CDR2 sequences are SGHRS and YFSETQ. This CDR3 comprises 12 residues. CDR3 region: CASSSSRETQYF. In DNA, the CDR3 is TGCGCCAGCAGCTCCTCTCGAGAGACCCAGTACTTC. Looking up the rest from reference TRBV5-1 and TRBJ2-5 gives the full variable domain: KAGVTQTPRYLIKTRGQQVTLSCSPISGHRSVSWYQQTPGQGLQFLFEYFSETQRNKGNFPGRFSGRQFSNSRSEMNVSTLELGDSALYLCASSSSRETQYFGPGTRLLVL.

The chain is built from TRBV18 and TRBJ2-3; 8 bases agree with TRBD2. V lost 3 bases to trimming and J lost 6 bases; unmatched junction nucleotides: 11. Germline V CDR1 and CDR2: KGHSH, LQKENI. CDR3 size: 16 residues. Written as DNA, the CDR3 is TGTGCCAGCTCACCCCTAGCGGGTCCATCGGTGGATACGCAGTATTTT. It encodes CASSPLAGPSVDTQYF.

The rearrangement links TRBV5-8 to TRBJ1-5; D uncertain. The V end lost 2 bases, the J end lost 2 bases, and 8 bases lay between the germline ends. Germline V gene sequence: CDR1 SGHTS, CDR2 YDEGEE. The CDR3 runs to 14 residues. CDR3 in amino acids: CASSFGQRNQPQHF. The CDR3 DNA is TGTGCCAGCAGCTTTGGTCAACGCAATCAGCCCCAGCATTTT.

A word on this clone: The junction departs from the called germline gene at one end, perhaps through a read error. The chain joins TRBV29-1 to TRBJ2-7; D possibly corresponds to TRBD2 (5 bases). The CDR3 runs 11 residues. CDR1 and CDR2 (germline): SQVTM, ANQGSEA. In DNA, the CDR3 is TGCAGCGTTGAAGATCGGGAAGGGAGAGGTTTC. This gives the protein CSVEDREGRGF.

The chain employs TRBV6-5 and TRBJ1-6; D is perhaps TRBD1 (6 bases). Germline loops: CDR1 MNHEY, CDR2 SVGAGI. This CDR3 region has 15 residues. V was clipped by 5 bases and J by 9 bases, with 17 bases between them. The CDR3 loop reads CASSLTGTTVSPLHF. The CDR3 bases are TGTGCCAGCAGTCTAACCGGGACAACTGTTTCACCCCTCCACTTT.

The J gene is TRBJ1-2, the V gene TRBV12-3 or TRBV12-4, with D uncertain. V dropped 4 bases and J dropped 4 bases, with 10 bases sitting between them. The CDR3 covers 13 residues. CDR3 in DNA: TGTGCCAGCAGTTCCGACGGACGCTATGGCTACACCTTC. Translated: CASSSDGRYGYTF.

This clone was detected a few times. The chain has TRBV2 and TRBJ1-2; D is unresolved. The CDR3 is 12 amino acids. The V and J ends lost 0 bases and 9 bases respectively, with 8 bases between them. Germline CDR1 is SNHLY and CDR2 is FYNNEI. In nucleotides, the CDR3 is TGTGCCAGCAGTGAAGCCGGGAGGAGCTACACCTTC. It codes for CASSEAGRSYTF. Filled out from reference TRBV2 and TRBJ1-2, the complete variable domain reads EPEVTQTPSHQVTQMGQEVILRCVPISNHLYFYWYRQILGQKVEFLVSFYNNEISEKSEIFDDQFSVERPDGSNFTLKIRSTKLEDSAMYFCASSEAGRSYTFGSGTRLTVV.

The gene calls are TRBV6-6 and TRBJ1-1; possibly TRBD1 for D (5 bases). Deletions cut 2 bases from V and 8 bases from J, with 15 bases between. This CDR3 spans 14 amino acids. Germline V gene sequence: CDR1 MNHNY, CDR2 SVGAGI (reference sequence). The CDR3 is CASSYNLRQPEAFF. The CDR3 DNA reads TGTGCCAGCAGTTACAACCTCCGACAGCCAGAAGCTTTCTTT.

This chain's CDR3 is CASSLTGANGYTF. The CDR3 DNA is TGTGCCAGCAGCCTTACAGGGGCGAATGGCTACACCTTC. The chain has TRBV7-6 and TRBJ1-2; 7 bases align to TRBD1. Per the germline V gene, CDR1 is SGHVS and CDR2 is FNYEAQ. With 5 bases clipped from V and 6 bases from J, the junction kept 6 bases outside the gene matches. The CDR3 extends over 13 amino acids.

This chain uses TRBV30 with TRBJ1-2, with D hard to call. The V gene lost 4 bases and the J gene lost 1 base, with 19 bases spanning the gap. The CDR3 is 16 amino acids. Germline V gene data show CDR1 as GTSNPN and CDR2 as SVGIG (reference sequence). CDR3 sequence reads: CAWTPIGDRNNYGYTF. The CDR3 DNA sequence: TGTGCCTGGACTCCGATAGGAGATCGGAATAACTATGGCTACACCTTC. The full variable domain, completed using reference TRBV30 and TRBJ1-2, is SQTIHQWPATLVQPVGSPLSLECTVEGTSNPNLYWYRQAAGRGLQLLFYSVGIGQISSEVPQNLSASRPQDRQFILSSKKLLLSDSGFYLCAWTPIGDRNNYGYTFGSGTRLTVV.

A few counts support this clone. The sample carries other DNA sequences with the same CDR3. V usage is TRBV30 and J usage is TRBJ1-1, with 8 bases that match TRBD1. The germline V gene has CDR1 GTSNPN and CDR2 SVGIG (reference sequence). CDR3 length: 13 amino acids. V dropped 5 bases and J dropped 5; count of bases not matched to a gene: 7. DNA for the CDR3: TGTGCCTGGGCTCTGGACAGGGTGACTGAAGCTTTCTTT. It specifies CAWALDRVTEAFF.

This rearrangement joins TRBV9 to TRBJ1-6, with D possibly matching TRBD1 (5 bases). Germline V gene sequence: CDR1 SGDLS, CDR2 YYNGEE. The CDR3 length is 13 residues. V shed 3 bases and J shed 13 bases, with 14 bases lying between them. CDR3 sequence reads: CASSAAQGPPLHF. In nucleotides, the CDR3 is TGTGCCAGCAGCGCCGCCCAGGGACCCCCCCTCCACTTT.

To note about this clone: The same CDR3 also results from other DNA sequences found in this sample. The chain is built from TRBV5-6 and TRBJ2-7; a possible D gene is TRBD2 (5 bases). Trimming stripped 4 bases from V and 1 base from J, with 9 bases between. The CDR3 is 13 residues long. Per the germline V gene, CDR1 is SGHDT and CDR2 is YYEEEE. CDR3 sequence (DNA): TGTGCCAGCAGCAGACCGGGATCCTACGAGCAGTACTTC. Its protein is CASSRPGSYEQYF.

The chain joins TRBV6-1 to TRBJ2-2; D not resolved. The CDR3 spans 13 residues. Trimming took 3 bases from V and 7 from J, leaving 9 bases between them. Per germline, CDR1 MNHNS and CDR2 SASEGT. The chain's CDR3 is CASSDTSNGELFF. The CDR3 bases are TGTGCCAGCAGTGATACGTCGAACGGGGAGCTGTTTTTT.

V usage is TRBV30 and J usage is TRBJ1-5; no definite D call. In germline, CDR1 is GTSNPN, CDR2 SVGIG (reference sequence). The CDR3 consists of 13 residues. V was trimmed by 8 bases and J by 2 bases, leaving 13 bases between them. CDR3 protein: CAAGPSGNQPQHF. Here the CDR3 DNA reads TGTGCCGCCGGTCCCAGTGGCAATCAGCCCCAGCATTTT. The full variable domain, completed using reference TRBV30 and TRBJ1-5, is SQTIHQWPATLVQPVGSPLSLECTVEGTSNPNLYWYRQAAGRGLQLLFYSVGIGQISSEVPQNLSASRPQDRQFILSSKKLLLSDSGFYLCAAGPSGNQPQHFGDGTRLSIL.

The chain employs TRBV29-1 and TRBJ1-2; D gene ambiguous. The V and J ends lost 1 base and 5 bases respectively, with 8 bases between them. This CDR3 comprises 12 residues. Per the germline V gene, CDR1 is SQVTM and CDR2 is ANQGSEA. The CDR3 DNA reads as TGCAGCGTTGAAGCACCGGGGTATGGCTACACCTTC. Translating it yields CSVEAPGYGYTF.

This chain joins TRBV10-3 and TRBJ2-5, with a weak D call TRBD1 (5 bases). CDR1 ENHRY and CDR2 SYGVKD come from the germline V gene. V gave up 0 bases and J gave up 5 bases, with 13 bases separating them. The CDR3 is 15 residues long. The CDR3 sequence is CAISESGAVRETQYF. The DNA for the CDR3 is TGTGCCATCAGTGAGTCAGGGGCAGTCCGGGAGACCCAGTACTTC.

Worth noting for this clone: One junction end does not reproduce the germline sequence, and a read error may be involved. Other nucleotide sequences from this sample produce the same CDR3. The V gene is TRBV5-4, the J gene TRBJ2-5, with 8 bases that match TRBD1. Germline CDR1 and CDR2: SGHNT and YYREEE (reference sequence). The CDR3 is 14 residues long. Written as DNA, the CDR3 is TGTGCAAGCAGCCCGACAGGGGAAGGGGAGACCCAGTACTTC. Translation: CASSPTGEGETQYF.

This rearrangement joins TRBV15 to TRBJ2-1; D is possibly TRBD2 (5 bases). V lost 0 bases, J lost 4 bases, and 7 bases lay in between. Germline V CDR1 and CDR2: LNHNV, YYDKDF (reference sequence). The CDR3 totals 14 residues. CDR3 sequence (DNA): TGTGCCACCAGCAGAGACCGGGGATACAATGAGCAGTTCTTC. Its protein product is CATSRDRGYNEQFF. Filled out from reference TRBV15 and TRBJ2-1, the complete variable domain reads DAMVIQNPRYQVTQFGKPVTLSCSQTLNHNVMYWYQQKSSQAPKLLFHYYDKDFNNEADTPDNFQSRRPNTSFCFLDIRSPGLGDTAMYLCATSRDRGYNEQFFGPGTRLTVL.

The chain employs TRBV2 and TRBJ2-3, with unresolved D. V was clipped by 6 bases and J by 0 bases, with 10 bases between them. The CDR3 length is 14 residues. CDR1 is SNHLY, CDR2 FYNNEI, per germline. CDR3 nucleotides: TGTGCCAGCAGGATTGCATACAGCACAGATACGCAGTATTTT. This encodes CASRIAYSTDTQYF.

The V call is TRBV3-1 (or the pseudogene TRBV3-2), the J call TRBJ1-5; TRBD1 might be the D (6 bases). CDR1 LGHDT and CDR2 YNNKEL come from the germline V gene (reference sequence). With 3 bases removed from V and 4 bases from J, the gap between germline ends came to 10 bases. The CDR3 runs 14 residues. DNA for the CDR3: TGTGCCAGCAGCCAGGGGGGACAAAATCAGCCCCAGCATTTT. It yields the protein CASSQGGQNQPQHF.

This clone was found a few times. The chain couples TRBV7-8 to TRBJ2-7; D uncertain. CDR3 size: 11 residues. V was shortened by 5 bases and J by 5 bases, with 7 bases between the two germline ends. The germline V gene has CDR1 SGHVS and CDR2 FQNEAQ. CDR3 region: CASSNGDEQYF. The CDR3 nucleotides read TGTGCCAGCAGCAATGGGGACGAGCAGTACTTC.

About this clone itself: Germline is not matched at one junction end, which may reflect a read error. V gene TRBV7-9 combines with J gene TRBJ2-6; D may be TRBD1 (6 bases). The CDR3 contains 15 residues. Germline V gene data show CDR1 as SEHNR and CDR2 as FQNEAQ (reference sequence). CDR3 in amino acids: CASSSRGTGANVLTF. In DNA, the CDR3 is TGTGCCAGCAGCTCCAGGGGAACTGGAGCCAACGTCCTGACTTTC. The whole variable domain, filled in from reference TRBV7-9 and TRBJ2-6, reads DTGVSQNPRHKITKRGQNVTFRCDPISEHNRLYWYRQTLGQGPEFLTYFQNEAQLEKSRLLSDRFSAERPKGSFSTLEIQRTEQGDSAMYLCASSSRGTGANVLTFGAGSRLTVL.